The 8 T cell receptor beta chains given below trace back to one sample, sequenced in a study of control samples from healthy donors and cancer patients. Sequencing was performed with immunoSEQ multiplex PCR; in TCRdb, only in-frame clones are kept and a portion is missing. This sample has approximately 150,000 clones, with more than 80% found just once. Input material: blood. These TCRs come from a man between 18 and 29 years old in good health.

The chain links TRBV11-3 to TRBJ2-7; D may correspond to TRBD1 or TRBD2 (7 bases each). This CDR3 comprises 13 residues. The V gene's germline CDR1 is SGHNT and CDR2 YENEEA. Trimming removed 5 bases at V and 6 bases at J, with 14 bases between. In DNA form, the CDR3 reads TGTGCCAGCAGCCCCCAGGGGGGGAGCGAGCAGTACTTC. This encodes CASSPQGGSEQYF. Using reference TRBV11-3 and TRBJ2-7 for the parts outside the CDR3, the full variable domain is EAGVVQSPRYKIIEKKQPVAFWCNPISGHNTLYWYLQNLGQGPELLIRYENEEAVDDSQLPKDRFSAERLKGVDSTLKIQPAELGDSAVYLCASSPQGGSEQYFGPGTRLTVT.

This chain connects TRBV12-5 to TRBJ2-2, with 7 bases fitting TRBD1. Trimming at V came to 7 bases and at J to 3 bases, leaving 14 bases not matched to a gene. Germline lookup yields CDR1 LGHNT and CDR2 FRNRAP. This CDR3 contains 17 residues. The DNA for the CDR3 is TGTGCTAGTGCCTTGACGGTAAGGGGGCTAGACACCGGGGAGCTGTTTTTT. This encodes CASALTVRGLDTGELFF.

The rearrangement joins TRBV15 to TRBJ2-1, with TRBD2 as a possible D gene (7 bases). Trimming stripped 1 base from V and 4 bases from J, with 14 bases between. The germline V gene encodes CDR1 LNHNV and CDR2 YYDKDF (reference sequence). CDR3 length: 16 amino acids. The CDR3 reads CATSRVRGGRYNEQFF. The CDR3 DNA is TGTGCCACCAGCAGAGTACGCGGGGGCCGATACAATGAGCAGTTCTTC.

This sequence joins TRBV7-2 and TRBJ2-3; D is unresolved. Per germline, CDR1 SGHTA and CDR2 FQGNSA. The CDR3 loop spans 14 amino acids. V lost 5 bases, J lost 7 bases, and 16 bases lay in between. The CDR3 coding sequence is TGTGCCAGCAGCACCCGGGTCGCCACCCATACGCAGTATTTT. Residues: CASSTRVATHTQYF.

The sample holds a few counts of this clone. The chain combines TRBV2 with TRBJ2-3, with 12 bases aligning to TRBD1. CDR1 SNHLY and CDR2 FYNNEI come from the germline V gene. CDR3 length: 17 residues. The trim removed 3 bases at V and 3 bases at J, leaving 7 bases unmatched. The CDR3 is CASSDPGQGAWTDTQYF. CDR3 bases: TGTGCCAGCAGTGACCCGGGACAGGGGGCATGGACAGATACGCAGTATTTT.

The chain links TRBV5-6 to TRBJ1-3, with D unclear. Germline values: CDR1 SGHDT, CDR2 YYEEEE. CDR3 length: 15 residues. V lost 1 base and J 0 bases, leaving 8 bases between the germline ends. DNA of the CDR3: TGTGCCAGCAGCTTGAGGTATAACTCTGGAAACACCATATATTTT. Protein sequence: CASSLRYNSGNTIYF. The full variable domain, its missing parts supplied by reference TRBV5-6 and TRBJ1-3, is DAGVTQSPTHLIKTRGQQVTLRCSPKSGHDTVSWYQQALGQGPQFIFQYYEEEERQRGNFPDRFSGHQFPNYSSELNVNALLLGDSALYLCASSLRYNSGNTIYFGEGSWLTVV.

This clone was counted a single time. The chain employs TRBV7-8 and TRBJ1-2; 7 bases agree with TRBD1. The CDR3 runs to 15 residues. V gave up 0 bases and J gave up 6 bases; unmatched junction bases: 7. Germline lookup yields CDR1 SGHVS and CDR2 FQNEAQ. The DNA of the CDR3 is TGTGCCAGCAGCTTAGCAGGGGGCGGTTGGGATGGCTACACCTTC. Amino acid sequence: CASSLAGGGWDGYTF.

This chain's CDR3 is CASSLLQGDKNIQYF. Here the CDR3 DNA reads TGTGCCAGCAGCTTGTTACAGGGAGACAAAAACATTCAGTACTTC. The chain employs TRBV5-6 and TRBJ2-4, with D possibly being TRBD1 (6 bases). This CDR3 contains 15 residues. Per germline, CDR1 SGHDT and CDR2 YYEEEE. The ends were cut back, 1 base at V and 3 bases at J, with 11 bases in the middle.